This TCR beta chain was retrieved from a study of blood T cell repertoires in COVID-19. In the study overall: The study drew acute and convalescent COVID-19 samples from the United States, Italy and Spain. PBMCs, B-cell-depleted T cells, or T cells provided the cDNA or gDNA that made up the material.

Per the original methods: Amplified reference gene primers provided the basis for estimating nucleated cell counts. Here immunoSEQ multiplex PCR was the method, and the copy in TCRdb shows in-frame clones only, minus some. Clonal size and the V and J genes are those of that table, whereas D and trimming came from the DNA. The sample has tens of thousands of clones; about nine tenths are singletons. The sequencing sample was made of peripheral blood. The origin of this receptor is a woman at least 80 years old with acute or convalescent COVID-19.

The CDR3 DNA reads TGTGCCACCAGTCACCCAGGGGGTCAAGCTAACTATGGCTACACCTTC. Translating it yields CATSHPGGQANYGYTF. The chain joins TRBV24-1 to TRBJ1-2; 7 nucleotides agree with TRBD1. Trimming took 6 bases from V and 0 from J; bases not matched to a gene: 9. This CDR3 has 16 residues. From germline, CDR1 is KGHDR and CDR2 SFDVKD.